Listed here are 10 T cell receptor beta chains from one sample, sequenced in a study of a mutant IDH1 vaccine in newly diagnosed glioma (dated by TCRdb to 2020 to 2023). In the paper's terms, the time point label means: week 11, during vaccination. Every vaccine dose consisted of 300 ug of a 20-mer mutant IDH1 peptide in Montanide, administered subcutaneously together with topical imiquimod. The method behind the library was the immunoSEQ multiplex PCR assay. The table comes from immuneACCESS by way of TCRdb, which keeps in-frame sequences with V and J called. Part of the clones is missing from these tables; in studies checked, under half for an unresolved V gene and the rest for unknown reasons. This sample holds approximately 40,000 clones; 84% were observed only once. Of the sample, 2.2% is held by the ten largest clones. What these receptors recognize is not known. This material consisted of PBMCs, taken from a glioma patient whose treatment included an IDH1 peptide vaccine. The receptors were gathered from a man aged 35 to 55 with glioma.

This chain connects TRBV19 to TRBJ2-5; perhaps TRBD1 as D (6 bases). V shed 6 bases and J shed 4 bases, with 12 bases lying between them. This CDR3 contains 13 residues. Germline V lookup: CDR1 LNHDA, CDR2 SQIVND (reference sequence). DNA for the CDR3: TGTGCCAGTAGCGCAACCAGGGGAGAGACCCAGTACTTC. Protein product: CASSATRGETQYF. The full variable domain, rest sourced from reference TRBV19 and TRBJ2-5, is DGGITQSPKYLFRKEGQNVTLSCEQNLNHDAMYWYRQDPGQGLRLIYYSQIVNDFQKGDIAEGYSVSREKKESFPLTVTSAQKNPTAFYLCASSATRGETQYFGPGTRLLVL.

The chain combines TRBV6-5 with TRBJ2-3; no definite D call. The CDR3 runs to 13 residues. Germline CDR1 reads MNHEY; CDR2 reads SVGAGI. V lost 6 bases to trimming and J lost 6 bases, with 13 bases between them. This CDR3 is CASSLQVGDTQYF. The CDR3 DNA is TGTGCCAGCAGCCTTCAAGTAGGGGATACGCAGTATTTT.

The chain joins TRBV5-1 to TRBJ2-7; a possible D gene is TRBD1 (5 bases). Trimming stripped 0 bases from V and 3 bases from J, with 13 bases between. Germline values: CDR1 SGHRS, CDR2 YFSETQ. The CDR3 runs 15 residues. CDR3 protein: CASSLAAGPFYEQYF. The CDR3 nucleotides read TGCGCCAGCAGCTTGGCTGCAGGGCCCTTCTACGAGCAGTACTTC.

This clone has just a few counts. The chain is built from TRBV19 and TRBJ2-1; D call uncertain. The CDR3 consists of 12 residues. Germline V gives CDR1 LNHDA, CDR2 SQIVND (reference sequence). V gave up 4 bases and J gave up 7 bases, with 8 bases separating them. CDR3 DNA: TGTGCCAGTAGTAGGGTTGTAAATGAGCAGTTCTTC. This encodes CASSRVVNEQFF.

J is TRBJ2-3 and V is TRBV7-9, with TRBD2 matching over 7 bases. Germline-derived CDR1 and CDR2 are SEHNR and FQNEAQ (reference sequence). V lost 2 bases to trimming and J lost 1 base; unmatched junction nucleotides: 0. CDR3 length: 14 residues. This chain's CDR3 is CASSLRGGTDTQYF. The CDR3, as DNA: TGTGCCAGCAGCTTACGGGGGGGCACAGATACGCAGTATTTT.

The rearrangement uses TRBV2 and TRBJ2-7; 7 bases are a match to TRBD1. The CDR3 runs to 18 residues. The germline gives CDR1 SNHLY, CDR2 FYNNEI. The V and J ends lost 4 bases and 3 bases, in that order; junction bases with no gene match: 18. CDR3 coding DNA: TGTGCCAGCAGTGGGTCCCCCTCCGGGACAGTAAGGATCTACGAGCAGTACTTC. Its translation is CASSGSPSGTVRIYEQYF.

The chain combines TRBV9 with TRBJ1-1; D gene ambiguous. CDR1 and CDR2 (germline): SGDLS, YYNGEE. This CDR3 is 17 amino acids long. The ends were cut back, 0 bases at V and 0 bases at J, with 15 bases in the middle. The CDR3 protein is CASSVGGRYTLNTEAFF. The CDR3 region has the DNA TGTGCCAGCAGCGTAGGTGGCAGATACACCTTGAACACTGAAGCTTTCTTT.

This rearrangement joins TRBV11-3 to TRBJ2-7, with D uncertain. The CDR3 contains 12 residues. Trimming cost V 5 bases and J 0 bases, with 5 bases left between them. The V gene's germline CDR1 is SGHNT and CDR2 YENEEA. CDR3 residues: CASSISSYEQYF. The CDR3 region has the DNA TGTGCCAGCAGCATCAGCTCCTACGAGCAGTACTTC.

This clone was found a few times. The chain employs TRBV7-2 and TRBJ2-3; D is unresolved. V was shortened by 8 bases and J by 0 bases, with 12 bases between the two germline ends. The CDR3 is 14 amino acids. Germline CDR1 reads SGHTA; CDR2 reads FQGNSA. The CDR3 coding sequence is TGTGCCAGCGAGTCTGTAACTAGCACAGATACGCAGTATTTT. It specifies CASESVTSTDTQYF.

The gene calls are TRBV27 and TRBJ2-7; D is uncertain. V was clipped by 8 bases and J by 3 bases, with 14 bases between them. Germline-derived CDR1 and CDR2 are MNHEY and SMNVEV (reference sequence). The CDR3 contains 13 residues. CDR3 residues: CASRHPLGYEQYF. DNA for the CDR3: TGTGCCAGCCGACACCCCCTCGGCTACGAGCAGTACTTC.